The rows below give T cell receptor beta chains drawn from one sample of a study of spatial heterogeneity in lung cancer. One entry per CDR3 protein results from TCRdb running MiXCR on the 5' RACE reads. The sample includes over 45,000 distinct CDR3 sequences, about an eighth of them seen just once. This sample comprised PBMCs, obtained at follow-up. The receptors stem from a male donor with early-stage non-small cell lung cancer. Both conserved end residues are part of each CDR3. A D gene is named only where the DNA matches it firmly. Size is stated for part of the rows, as once, few or many counts, or as a class when the clone is expanded.

d_gene	v_gene	abundance	j_gene	CDR3aa	CDR3nt
-	TRBV3-1	-	TRBJ2-5	CASSQGGTEETQYF	TGTGCCAGCAGCCAGGGAGGGACAGAAGAGACCCAGTACTTC
-	TRBV12-3/TRBV12-4	many	TRBJ1-3	CASSLGQLSGNTIYF	TGTGCCAGCAGTTTAGGCCAGCTCTCTGGAAACACCATATATTTT
-	TRBV3-1	many	TRBJ1-2	CASSQIPLYSGYTF	TGTGCCAGCAGCCAAATCCCCCTATATAGTGGCTACACCTTC
-	TRBV27	many	TRBJ1-2	CASSFSGHFVNYGYTF	TGTGCCAGCAGTTTTAGTGGACACTTTGTCAACTATGGCTACACCTTC
-	TRBV7-2	many	TRBJ1-2	CASSFRQAGYGYTF	TGTGCCAGCAGCTTCCGGCAGGCAGGTTATGGCTACACCTTC
-	TRBV29-1	many	TRBJ2-7	CSAGGHSYEQYF	TGCAGCGCTGGAGGGCACTCCTACGAGCAGTACTTC
TRBD1	TRBV29-1	few	TRBJ1-2	CSAMTGGDGYTF	TGCAGCGCGATGACAGGGGGCGATGGCTACACCTTC
TRBD1	TRBV10-3	many	TRBJ1-1	CAISERTGTEAFF	TGTGCCATCAGTGAGAGGACAGGGACTGAAGCTTTCTTT
-	TRBV28	many	TRBJ1-1	CASSFPGRAGTEAFF	TGTGCCAGCAGTTTCCCCGGGAGGGCTGGCACTGAAGCTTTCTTT
-	TRBV7-9	many	TRBJ1-4	CASSFGEGKKLFF	TGTGCCAGCAGCTTCGGGGAGGGGAAAAAACTGTTTTTT
-	TRBV7-8	many	TRBJ2-3	CASSYRRGTDTQYF	TGTGCCAGCAGCTACAGGAGGGGGACAGATACGCAGTATTTT
-	TRBV4-3	many	TRBJ1-2	CASSQEANVHYGYTF	TGCGCCAGCAGCCAAGAGGCTAATGTTCACTATGGCTACACCTTC
-	TRBV6-5	-	TRBJ1-4	CASSYSSKGYEKLFF	TGTGCCAGCAGTTACTCGAGTAAAGGGTATGAAAAACTGTTTTTT
-	TRBV11-2	-	TRBJ1-1	CASSRRPYTGTTEAFF	TGTGCCAGCAGCCGTCGACCGTATACAGGGACCACTGAAGCTTTCTTT
-	TRBV29-1	medium-sized	TRBJ1-1	CSVTTGKSTEAFF	TGCAGCGTGACCACCGGGAAGTCCACTGAAGCTTTCTTT
-	TRBV2	few	TRBJ1-6	CASSKTLSYREPSTPLHF	TGTGCCAGCAGTAAAACCCTTTCTTACAGGGAACCTAGTACACCCCTCCACTTT
-	TRBV6-1	many	TRBJ2-3	CASSDGPSTDTQYF	TGTGCCAGCAGTGATGGACCTAGCACAGATACGCAGTATTTT